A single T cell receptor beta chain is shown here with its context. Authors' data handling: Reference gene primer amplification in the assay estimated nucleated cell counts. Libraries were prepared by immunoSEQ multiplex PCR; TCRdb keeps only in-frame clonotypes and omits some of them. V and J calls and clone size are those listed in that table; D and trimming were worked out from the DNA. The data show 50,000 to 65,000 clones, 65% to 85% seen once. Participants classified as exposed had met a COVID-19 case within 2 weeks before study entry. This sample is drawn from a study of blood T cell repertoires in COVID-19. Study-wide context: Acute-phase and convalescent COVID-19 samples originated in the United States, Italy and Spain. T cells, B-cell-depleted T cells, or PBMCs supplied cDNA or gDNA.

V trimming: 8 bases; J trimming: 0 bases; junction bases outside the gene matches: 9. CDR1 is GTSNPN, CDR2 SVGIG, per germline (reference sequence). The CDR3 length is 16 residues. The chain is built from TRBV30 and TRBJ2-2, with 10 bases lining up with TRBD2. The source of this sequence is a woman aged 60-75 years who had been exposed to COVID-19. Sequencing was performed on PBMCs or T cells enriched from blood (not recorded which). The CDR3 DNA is TGTGCCACCCCCCCGGGACTAGCGTCGAACACCGGGGAGCTGTTTTTT. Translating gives CATPPGLASNTGELFF.